This TCR beta chain appears in the sequencing data of a study of OX40 agonist ivuxolimab in advanced cancers. Findings and caveats of the study: There was clonal expansion of CD4+ and CD8+ blood T cells by week 6 at 0.1 to 3.0 mg/kg.

As concerns this clone: Its target is not known.

The sampling schedule covered blood at baseline, cycle 4 day 1, and cycle 7 day 1. Method: immunoSEQ multiplex PCR; TCRdb's copy keeps in-frame clones and lacks some. The sample holds about 53,000 clones, about 88% seen once. CDR3 length equals 16 residues. The ends lost 1 base at V and 3 bases at J; junction bases unmatched: 3. Germline V CDR1 and CDR2: MGHRA, YSYEKL. The clonotype originates from an adult with an advanced solid tumor such as melanoma, head and neck, liver or kidney cancer. The chain employs TRBV4-1 and TRBJ2-1, with 10 bases aligning to TRBD2. Sequences were derived from CD4+ or CD8+ T cells sorted from blood, sampled in a trial of the OX40 agonist ivuxolimab. The CDR3 is CASSQGVAGGYNEQFF. The CDR3 DNA sequence: TGCGCCAGCAGCCAAGGGGTAGCGGGAGGCTACAATGAGCAGTTCTTC.